Below are 24 T cell receptor beta chains sequenced from a single sample in a study of CD8+ T cells in alopecia areata. Following extraction, RNA underwent reverse transcription to cDNA, which served as the sequencing template. Some clones are missing from TCRdb's copy, which holds only in-frame ones; the method was immunoSEQ multiplex PCR. Altogether around 100,000 clones are present, around 59% being singletons, with the ten largest covering 8.8%. The sequencing sample was made of CD4+ T cells sorted from blood. Receptor source: a human donor in good health.

The sample holds a few counts of this clone. The chain uses TRBV4-1 and TRBJ2-2; tentatively, D is TRBD1 or TRBD2 (5 bases each). The germline CDR1 and CDR2 sequences are MGHRA and YSYEKL. The CDR3 contains 16 residues. The V end lost 7 bases, the J end lost 3 bases, and 18 bases lay between the germline ends. This CDR3 is CASTQPGTRDTGELFF. The CDR3, as DNA: TGCGCCAGCACCCAGCCCGGGACCAGGGACACCGGGGAGCTGTTTTTT.

The chain uses TRBV4-1 and TRBJ1-2; D gene ambiguous. The ends were cut back, 0 bases at V and 3 bases at J, with 2 bases in the middle. Germline loops: CDR1 MGHRA, CDR2 YSYEKL. The CDR3 is 12 residues long. The chain's CDR3 is CASSQEDYGYTF. The CDR3 coding sequence is TGCGCCAGCAGCCAAGAAGACTATGGCTACACCTTC.

CDR3: CASSPGQGVGGYTF. The CDR3 DNA sequence: TGTGCCAGCTCACCCGGACAGGGTGTGGGTGGCTACACCTTC. J is TRBJ1-2 and V is TRBV18; 8 bases are a match to TRBD1. There are 14 residues in the CDR3. The junction had 7 bases not matched to a gene; V was cut back by 3 bases and J by 7 bases. Germline V CDR1 and CDR2: KGHSH, LQKENI.

The rearrangement links TRBV25-1 to TRBJ2-2; TRBD1 matches at 9 bases. V was clipped by 4 bases and J by 2 bases; unmatched bases: 5. Germline CDR1 and CDR2: MGHDK and SYGVNS. This CDR3 has 16 residues. CDR3 sequence: CASSAGQGRNTGELFF. Here the CDR3 DNA reads TGTGCCAGCAGTGCCGGACAGGGGAGAAACACCGGGGAGCTGTTTTTT.

CDR3 amino acids: CSVGGRANYGYTF. The CDR3 DNA sequence: TGCAGCGTTGGGGGTCGAGCTAACTATGGCTACACCTTC. This chain links TRBV29-1 with TRBJ1-2, with D unresolved. The CDR3 runs 13 residues. The V gene lost 4 bases and the J gene lost 0 bases, with 9 bases spanning the gap. Germline-derived CDR1 and CDR2 are SQVTM and ANQGSEA.

This clone showed up just a few times. The chain is built from TRBV30 and TRBJ1-6; unclear D gene. Between the trimmed V and J ends, which lost 3 bases and 6 bases, there was a span of 9 bases. This CDR3 has 13 residues. Germline CDR1 and CDR2: GTSNPN and SVGIG (reference sequence). The CDR3 DNA sequence: TGTGCCTGGAGAGAACAGATTAATTCACCCCTCCACTTT. This gives the protein CAWREQINSPLHF.

The chain links TRBV25-1 to TRBJ2-1; 10 bases fit TRBD1. Germline loops: CDR1 MGHDK, CDR2 SYGVNS. The CDR3 sequence is 14 residues long. The V segment lost 4 bases and the J segment 8 bases; nucleotides outside the gene matches: 5. CDR3 nucleotides: TGTGCCAGCAGTGCTACGGGACAGGGGCATGAGCAGTTCTTC. Translation gives CASSATGQGHEQFF. Looking up the rest from reference TRBV25-1 and TRBJ2-1 gives the full variable domain: EADIYQTPRYLVIGTGKKITLECSQTMGHDKMYWYQQDPGMELHLIHYSYGVNSTEKGDLSSESTVSRIRTEHFPLTLESARPSHTSQYLCASSATGQGHEQFFGPGTRLTVL.

The genes are TRBV30 and TRBJ2-3; the D is unclear. CDR3 length equals 12 residues. V shed 0 bases and J shed 4 bases, with 5 bases lying between them. Per the germline V gene, CDR1 is GTSNPN and CDR2 is SVGIG (reference sequence). CDR3 sequence (DNA): TGTGCCTGGAGTGTATCCTCAGATACGCAGTATTTT. Amino acids: CAWSVSSDTQYF.

The gene calls are TRBV14 and TRBJ2-2; the D gene is possibly TRBD2 (6 bases). V was clipped by 4 bases and J by 4 bases, with 10 bases between them. The length of the CDR3 is 14 residues. Germline CDR1 is SGHDN and CDR2 is FVKESK. As DNA, the CDR3 is TGTGCCAGCAGCCGGGGACTTTTCACCGGGGAGCTGTTTTTT. As protein: CASSRGLFTGELFF.

The rearrangement links TRBV4-3 to TRBJ2-5; a possible D gene is TRBD2 (5 bases). V lost 0 bases and J lost 2, with 10 bases in between. The germline V gene encodes CDR1 LGHNA and CDR2 YSLEER. The CDR3 consists of 15 residues. In DNA, the CDR3 is TGCGCCAGCAGCCAAGAAGGCCAGCGGCAAGAGACCCAGTACTTC. It encodes CASSQEGQRQETQYF.

The gene calls are TRBV6-1 and TRBJ2-5; possible D gene TRBD2, 5 bases. This CDR3 spans 10 amino acids. Germline V gene lookup returns CDR1 MNHNS and CDR2 SASEGT. Trimming removed 8 bases at V and 7 bases at J, with 8 bases between. CDR3 residues: CASGRGTQYF. The CDR3, as DNA: TGTGCCAGCGGCCGGGGGACCCAGTACTTC.

The rearrangement joins TRBV7-9 to TRBJ1-2, with 9 bases aligning to TRBD1. Germline CDR1 SEHNR, CDR2 FQNEAQ (reference sequence). V lost 5 bases and J lost 8; bases outside the gene matches: 9. The CDR3 has 14 residues. The CDR3 spells CASSPIPGQGGYTF. DNA for the CDR3: TGTGCCAGCAGCCCGATACCGGGACAGGGAGGCTACACCTTC.

This clone was observed a few times. The chain combines TRBV29-1 with TRBJ1-2; TRBD1 matches at 7 bases. The CDR3 has 14 amino acids. Looked up from germline, CDR1 is SQVTM and CDR2 is ANQGSEA. The V segment lost 4 bases and the J segment 4 bases; nucleotides outside the gene matches: 9. CDR3 DNA: TGCAGCGTTGGTGTCGACAGGGAAGGCTATGGCTACACCTTC. Its protein is CSVGVDREGYGYTF.

This clone was counted only a few times. The chain couples TRBV30 to TRBJ1-5, with D unclear. Germline V gene lookup returns CDR1 GTSNPN and CDR2 SVGIG (reference sequence). The V gene lost 0 bases and the J gene lost 6 bases, with 6 bases spanning the gap. The CDR3 has 12 amino acids. The CDR3 bases are TGTGCCTGGAGTGTAGCCGGTCAGCCCCAGCATTTT. Its translation: CAWSVAGQPQHF. The variable domain in full, with the rest retrieved from reference TRBV30 and TRBJ1-5, is SQTIHQWPATLVQPVGSPLSLECTVEGTSNPNLYWYRQAAGRGLQLLFYSVGIGQISSEVPQNLSASRPQDRQFILSSKKLLLSDSGFYLCAWSVAGQPQHFGDGTRLSIL.

The J gene is TRBJ2-1, the V gene TRBV4-1, with 7 bases aligning to TRBD1. The V gene end was trimmed by 1 base and the J gene end by 7 bases; junction bases not matched to a gene: 7. CDR1 and CDR2 from the germline V gene are MGHRA and YSYEKL. The CDR3 runs to 15 residues. The DNA of the CDR3 is TGCGCCAGCAGCCAAGGGACAGGAGCATGGAATGAGCAGTTCTTC. Protein product: CASSQGTGAWNEQFF.

This clone was counted once. V gene TRBV11-2 combines with J gene TRBJ2-5, with no clear D. This CDR3 spans 14 amino acids. CDR1 is SGHAT, CDR2 FQNNGV, per germline. V was trimmed by 1 base and J by 5 bases, leaving 11 bases between them. This chain's CDR3 is CASSLGTNRETQYF. CDR3 nucleotide sequence: TGTGCCAGCAGCTTAGGTACTAACCGGGAGACCCAGTACTTC.

J is TRBJ2-7 and V is TRBV28; 10 positions agree with TRBD1. Trimming removed 7 bases from V and 6 bases from J; junction bases left unmatched: 12. Looked up from germline, CDR1 is MDHEN and CDR2 is SYDVKM. This CDR3 region has 15 residues. CDR3 amino acids: CASTHRRTGGSEQYF. Written as DNA, the CDR3 is TGTGCCAGCACCCATCGGAGGACAGGGGGTTCCGAGCAGTACTTC.

This chain links TRBV5-1 with TRBJ2-4; D tentatively fits TRBD1 or TRBD2 (6 bases each). CDR3 length: 15 amino acids. Germline CDR1 reads SGHRS; CDR2 reads YFSETQ. Trimming stripped 1 base from V and 5 bases from J, with 13 bases between. The CDR3 sequence: CASSLNGGVENIQYF. The CDR3 nucleotides are TGCGCCAGCAGCTTGAACGGGGGCGTTGAAAACATTCAGTACTTC.

The V gene is TRBV23-1, the J gene TRBJ2-7; D not resolved. TRBV23-1 is designated an ORF whose function remains uncertain. This CDR3 contains 13 residues. V lost 10 bases and J 3 bases, leaving 16 bases between the germline ends. CDR3 amino acids: CATALHNRYEQYF. The CDR3 nucleotides are TGCGCCACCGCCTTACATAACCGCTACGAGCAGTACTTC.

This rearrangement joins TRBV5-6 to TRBJ2-1, with 9 nucleotides matching TRBD2. V gave up 3 bases and J gave up 10 bases; unmatched junction bases: 2. Germline CDR1 reads SGHDT; CDR2 reads YYEEEE. This CDR3 contains 12 residues. The CDR3 coding sequence is TGTGCCAGCAGCTGGCTAGCGGGGGAGCAGTTCTTC. This sequence encodes CASSWLAGEQFF.

The chain has TRBV7-9 and TRBJ1-1, with D tentatively TRBD1 (6 bases). Germline V CDR1 and CDR2: SEHNR, FQNEAQ (reference sequence). V shed 7 bases and J shed 3 bases, with 21 bases lying between them. The length of the CDR3 is 16 residues. The CDR3: CASTRGAGGADTEAFF. Written as DNA, the CDR3 is TGTGCCAGCACCCGCGGGGCCGGGGGCGCGGACACTGAAGCTTTCTTT.

The genes are TRBV5-4 and TRBJ1-6; maybe TRBD1 (5 bases). V lost 4 bases and J lost 3, with 14 bases in between. The CDR3 spans 16 residues. Germline loops: CDR1 SGHNT, CDR2 YYREEE (reference sequence). CDR3 in amino acids: CASSPGIGGYNSPLHF. As DNA, the CDR3 is TGTGCCAGCAGCCCAGGGATTGGGGGCTATAATTCACCCCTCCACTTT.

This clone was seen only a few times. This sequence joins TRBV7-2 and TRBJ2-2; 8 bases are shared with TRBD2. The CDR3 loop spans 19 amino acids. Germline CDR1 reads SGHTA; CDR2 reads FQGNSA. With V trimmed by 5 bases and J by 3 bases, 17 bases remained unmatched. CDR3 amino acids: CASSPRASVQRGYTGELFF. The CDR3 DNA sequence: TGTGCCAGCAGCCCTAGAGCCTCCGTACAGCGGGGGTACACCGGGGAGCTGTTTTTT.

The chain recombines TRBV15 with TRBJ2-4; the match to TRBD2 covers 11 bases. This CDR3 contains 16 residues. Trimming cost V 1 base and J 4 bases; bases outside gene matches: 3. The germline CDR1 and CDR2 sequences are LNHNV and YYDKDF (reference sequence). The CDR3 loop reads CATSRASGGLKNIQYF. Here the CDR3 DNA reads TGTGCCACCAGCAGAGCTAGCGGGGGGCTTAAAAACATTCAGTACTTC.